The TCR beta chain under discussion was sequenced for a study of graft-versus-host responses after intestinal transplantation. Study-wide results and caveats: In recipient marrow, GvH clones were found, and some appeared first in ileum or blood. Graft-donor T cell macrochimerism in patients accompanied high graft-versus-host to host-versus-graft clonal ratios in allografts. The study associated peak circulating GvH clone levels with early post-transplant HvG declines.

CDR1 and CDR2 from the germline V gene are MNHEY and SMNVEV (reference sequence). The CDR3 runs to 13 residues. Trimming took 6 bases from V and 6 from J, leaving 14 bases between them. As regards this clone: The antigen remains unidentified.

This table comes from immunoSEQ multiplex PCR, and its TCRdb copy is limited to in-frame clones, with some not included. Among approximately 70,000 clones listed, about nine tenths were seen once. Sequences were derived from bone marrow, sampled 700 to 850 days after intestinal transplantation. The clonotype comes from a human patient who received an intestinal transplant, so some T cells may come from the graft donor. This chain joins TRBV27 and TRBJ1-2; tentatively, D is TRBD1 (5 bases). The CDR3 DNA follows: TGTGCCAGCAGCCCCGCAAGGGGCGATGGCTACACCTTC. This translates into CASSPARGDGYTF.